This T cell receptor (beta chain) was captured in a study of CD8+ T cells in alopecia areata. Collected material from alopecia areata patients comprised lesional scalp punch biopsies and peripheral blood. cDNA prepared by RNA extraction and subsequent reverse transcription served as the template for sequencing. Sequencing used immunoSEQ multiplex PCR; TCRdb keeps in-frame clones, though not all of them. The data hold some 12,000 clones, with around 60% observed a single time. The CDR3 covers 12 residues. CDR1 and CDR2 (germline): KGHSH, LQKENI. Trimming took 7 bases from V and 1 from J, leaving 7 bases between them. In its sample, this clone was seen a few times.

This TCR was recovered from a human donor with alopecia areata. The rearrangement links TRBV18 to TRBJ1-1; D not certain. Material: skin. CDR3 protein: CASLAGNTEAFF. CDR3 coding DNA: TGTGCCAGCTTAGCAGGGAACACTGAAGCTTTCTTT.